A single TCR beta chain is shown here with its context. The sample comes from a study of OX40 agonist ivuxolimab in advanced cancers. The cohort excluded patients with autoimmune disease history or systemic immunosuppression. Generated by immunoSEQ multiplex PCR, the TCRdb table keeps only in-frame clones and is missing some. Of nearly 85,000 clones in the sample, just over 85% were seen once. The CDR3 length is 14 residues. The V and J ends lost 3 bases and 5 bases respectively, with 8 bases between them. Germline CDR1 and CDR2: MDHEN and SYDVKM. The sequencing here drew on CD4+ or CD8+ T cells sorted from blood, taken in a trial of the OX40 agonist ivuxolimab. This chain connects TRBV28 to TRBJ1-6; D remains unclear. The source is an adult with an advanced solid tumor such as melanoma, head and neck, liver or kidney cancer. CDR3: CASSFGGDNSPLHF. Here the CDR3 DNA reads TGTGCCAGCAGTTTTGGAGGAGATAATTCACCCCTCCACTTT.